Listed below are T cell receptor beta chains from one sample, sequenced in a study of blood T cell repertoires in COVID-19. TCRdb's copy holds only in-frame clones and misses some; the assay was immunoSEQ multiplex PCR. The table records 14,000 to 15,000 clones, around 82% of them present only once. The sequenced sample was peripheral blood. The receptors originated from a human donor in a cohort sampled during active COVID-19. The CDR3 runs from the conserved cysteine through the conserved F or W.

TRBV30,TRBJ1-2,CAWSLKTTGNYGYTF
TRBV27,TRBJ1-1,CASSLRDRGATEAFF
TRBV30,TRBJ2-7,CAWQGAYEQYF
TRBV7-9,TRBJ1-1,CASSLSTGTEAFF
TRBV7-8,TRBJ2-5,CASSFRGQGEETQYF
TRBV11-2,TRBJ2-1,CASSLDPTNYNEQFF
TRBV6-2/TRBV6-3,TRBJ1-2,CASSQISNYGYTF
TRBV5-4,TRBJ2-1,CASSLQRSPTEQFF
TRBV5-4,TRBJ2-2,CASSLHSGGAITGELFF
TRBV19,TRBJ1-4,CASTTGEGTNEKLFF
TRBV2,TRBJ2-1,CASKSTGTGNEQFF
TRBV27,TRBJ1-1,CASSLFRNTEAFF
TRBV12-2,TRBJ2-1,CASRSGQDSYNEQFF
TRBV27,TRBJ1-5,CASSTLRGGNQPQHF
TRBV4-1,TRBJ2-7,CASSQDDRGRYEQYF
TRBV24-1,TRBJ2-1,CATSVGTSGSLHNEQFF
TRBV20-1,TRBJ1-1,CSASGALMNTEAFF
TRBV7-3,TRBJ2-1,CASSPKGSSAQSYNEQFF
TRBV23-1,TRBJ2-5,CASSQSWRQGKETQYF
TRBV28,TRBJ1-5,CASSLFTGYGQPQHF
TRBV18,TRBJ2-7,CASSPYQGAYEQYF
TRBV19,TRBJ2-7,CASSIGTGAVEQYF
TRBV6-1,TRBJ2-2,CASSDGGNTGELFF
TRBV11-2,TRBJ1-4,CASSLGAGGSGEKLFF
TRBV2,TRBJ1-1,CASSESLGGTEAFF
TRBV7-9,TRBJ2-7,CASSLEDRGPEQYF
TRBV18,TRBJ2-2,CASSREPGQVTGELFF
TRBV4-1,TRBJ1-5,CASSPGLQGSGQPQHF
TRBV7-8,TRBJ1-2,CASSLIAGGLDYGYTF
TRBV6-1,TRBJ2-3,CASSELAGDPSTDTQYF
TRBV28,TRBJ1-2,CASSLLGTGGAVDYGYTF
TRBV12-3/TRBV12-4,TRBJ2-7,CASSFTGYEQYF
TRBV12-3/TRBV12-4,TRBJ1-2,CASRQGHNYGYTF
TRBV11-3,TRBJ1-2,CASSPSGYGYTF
TRBV6-1,TRBJ2-1,CASSDPAGGYNEQFF
TRBV12-3/TRBV12-4,TRBJ2-7,CASSRQGPYEQYF
TRBV27,TRBJ2-7,CASSRTGRNYEQYF
TRBV4-1,TRBJ2-2,CASSQDQEGVLGTGELFF
TRBV28,TRBJ2-7,CASSLGFWGRGLAGVGYEQYF
TRBV11-2,TRBJ1-6,CASSFPGQGNSPLHF
TRBV5-4,TRBJ2-1,CASSLGARDEQFF
TRBV6-2/TRBV6-3,TRBJ2-5,CASSYSFQGYQETQYF
TRBV7-9,TRBJ2-3,CASEYGGGGTDTQYF